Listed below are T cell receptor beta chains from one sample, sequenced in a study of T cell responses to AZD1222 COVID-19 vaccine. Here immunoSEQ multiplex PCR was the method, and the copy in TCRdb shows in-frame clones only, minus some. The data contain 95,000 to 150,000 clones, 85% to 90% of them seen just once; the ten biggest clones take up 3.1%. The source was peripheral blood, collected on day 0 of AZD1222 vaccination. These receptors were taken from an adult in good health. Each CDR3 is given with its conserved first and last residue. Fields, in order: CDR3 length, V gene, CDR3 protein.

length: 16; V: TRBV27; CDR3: CASSPSTGHTNYGYTF
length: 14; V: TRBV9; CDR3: CASSVGQGAYEQYF
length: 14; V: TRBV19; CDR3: CASSIPDRREKLFF
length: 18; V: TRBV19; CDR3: CASSIQLTGTGKLGTQYF
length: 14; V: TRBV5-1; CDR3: CASSHYRGLGEAFF
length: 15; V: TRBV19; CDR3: CASNERGHLNQPQHF
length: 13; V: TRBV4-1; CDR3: CASSQGMNYEQYF
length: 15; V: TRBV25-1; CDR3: CASSRTGGSYNEQFF
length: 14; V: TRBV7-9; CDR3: CASSPAGQIYGYTF
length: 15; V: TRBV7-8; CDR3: CASSLDIALGYGYTF
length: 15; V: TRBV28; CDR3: CASSLSPGRTGELFF
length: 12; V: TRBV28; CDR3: CASSLEVYGYTF
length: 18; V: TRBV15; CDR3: CATSTDPWRERGQTEAFF
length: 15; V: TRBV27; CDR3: CASSLSTTGKGEQYF
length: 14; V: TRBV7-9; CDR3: CASSRQGTSYEQYF
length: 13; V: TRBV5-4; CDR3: CASSAGINTEAFF
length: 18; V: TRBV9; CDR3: CASSVNLRGGASGNTIYF
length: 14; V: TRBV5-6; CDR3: CASSFPDRGGELFF
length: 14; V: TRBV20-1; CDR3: CSASRKGWGTEAFF
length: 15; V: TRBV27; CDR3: CASGAGGTGGSPLHF
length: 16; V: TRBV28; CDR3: CASSTPQTGVVYGYTF
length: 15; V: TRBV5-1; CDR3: CASSSGTVRYNEQFF
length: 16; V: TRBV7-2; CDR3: CASSFSLSGTRREQYF
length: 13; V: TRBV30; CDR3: CAWSDLGNSPLHF
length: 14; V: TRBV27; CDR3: CASSYGRGTYEQYF
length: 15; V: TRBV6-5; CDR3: CASRTGLAGDNEQFF
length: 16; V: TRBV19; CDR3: CASSRSGREIHNEQFF
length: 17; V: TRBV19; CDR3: CASSTTGSGGGAGTQYF
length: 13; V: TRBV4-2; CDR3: CASSQGGTYEQYF
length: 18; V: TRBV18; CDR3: CASSPLDLAASSYNEQFF
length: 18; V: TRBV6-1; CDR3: CASSEAPGASGSYNEQFF
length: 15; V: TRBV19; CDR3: CASSIAGGSIYGYTF
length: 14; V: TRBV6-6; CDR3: CASSAGGTNSPLHF
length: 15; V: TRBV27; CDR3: CASSSQGAKGNTIYF
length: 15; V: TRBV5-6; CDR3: CASRTGTILQETQYF
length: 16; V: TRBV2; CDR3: CASSPPGRVFGYEQYF
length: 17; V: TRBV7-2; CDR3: CASSLGVAGSGYNEQFF
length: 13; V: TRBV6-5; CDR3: CATLGLAGGELFF
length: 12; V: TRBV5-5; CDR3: CASSFYSNEQYF
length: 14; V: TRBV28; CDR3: CASSLGDSSYEQYF
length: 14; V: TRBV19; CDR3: CASSMTGQGQPQHF
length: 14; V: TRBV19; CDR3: CASSIYGAYYEQYF
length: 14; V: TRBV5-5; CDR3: CASSPTGLTYEQYF
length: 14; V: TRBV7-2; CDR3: CASSEGASRLEQFF
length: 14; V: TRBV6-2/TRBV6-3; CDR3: CASSHDYSNQPQHF
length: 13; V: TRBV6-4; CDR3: CASSENRNTEAFF
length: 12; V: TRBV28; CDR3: CASRLTDSPLHF
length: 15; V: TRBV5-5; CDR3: CASSLGGLGGYGYTF
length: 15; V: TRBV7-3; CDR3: CASSSLGGFNGEQFF
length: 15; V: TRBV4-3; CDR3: CASSQARTVSYEQYF